The rows below give T cell receptor beta chains drawn from one sample of a study of CD8 T cells in cerebrospinal fluid in Alzheimer's disease. Using the 10x single-cell sequencing reads, TCRdb records one entry per CDR3 protein without DNA. The listing contains about 780 distinct CDR3 sequences. Sequenced: cerebrospinal fluid. The receptors come from a human donor with Parkinson's disease. Both conserved end residues are part of each CDR3. Each record gives: J gene, V gene, clone size, CDR3 protein. The size of a clone is reported for some rows only, either as once, few or many, or as a class for expanded clones.

J: TRBJ2-3; V: TRBV13; size: large; CDR3: CASIEAGGPTDTQYF
J: TRBJ1-5; V: TRBV6-2/TRBV6-3; size: large; CDR3: CASSTGTVNQPQHF
J: TRBJ1-2; V: TRBV12-3/TRBV12-4; size: medium-sized; CDR3: CASFRDGGFYGYTF
J: TRBJ2-5; V: TRBV6-1; size: medium-sized; CDR3: CASSEGAGARETQYF
J: TRBJ1-1; V: TRBV4-3; size: large; CDR3: CASSQGGNTEAFF
J: TRBJ1-1; V: TRBV6-2/TRBV6-3; size: large; CDR3: CASYRGTSTEAFF
J: TRBJ2-7; V: TRBV6-1; size: NA; CDR3: CASRGALNPHEQYF
J: TRBJ1-1; V: TRBV19; size: medium-sized; CDR3: CATRLRGADTEAFF
J: TRBJ1-5; V: TRBV28; size: medium-sized; CDR3: CASSLIRGNQPQHF
J: TRBJ2-5; V: TRBV7-9; size: large; CDR3: CASSEDRGRGTQYF
J: TRBJ1-1; V: TRBV7-9; size: large; CDR3: CASSARQDYTEAFF
J: TRBJ1-1; V: TRBV29-1; size: large; CDR3: CSVGGLPTEAFF
J: TRBJ1-5; V: TRBV12-3/TRBV12-4; size: large; CDR3: CASGGTGSYQPQHF
J: TRBJ1-4; V: TRBV12-3/TRBV12-4; size: medium-sized; CDR3: CASSTAGYNRKLFF
J: TRBJ1-1; V: TRBV10-3; size: large; CDR3: CAISERGGINTEAFF
J: TRBJ2-4; V: TRBV6-2/TRBV6-3; size: medium-sized; CDR3: CASSLPQGSKNIQYF
J: TRBJ2-5; V: TRBV5-5; size: medium-sized; CDR3: CASSFPGKETQYF
J: TRBJ1-1; V: TRBV20-1; size: large; CDR3: CSARSGRLDTEAFF
J: TRBJ1-5; V: TRBV9; size: medium-sized; CDR3: CASSPGSVSNQPQHF
J: TRBJ1-5; V: TRBV9; size: large; CDR3: CASSRTGQNQPQHF
J: TRBJ2-5; V: TRBV27; size: NA; CDR3: CASSLSGVGQGGFSRETQYF
J: TRBJ2-2; V: TRBV30; size: medium-sized; CDR3: CAWSVDYTGELFF
J: TRBJ1-3; V: TRBV7-9; size: medium-sized; CDR3: CASSSGSRTGNTIYF